The 9 T cell receptor beta chains in this list originate from one sample, sequenced in a study of shared clonotypes between healthy human individuals. Profiling relied on immunoSEQ multiplex PCR, and the TCRdb table lists in-frame clones only, not all of them. The table has some 500,000 clones, 96% seen once. The sequenced material came from naive CD4+ T cells sorted from blood. As for subset: CD45RA+ positively selected. Source of these receptors: a young woman in good health.

V is TRBV5-4 and J is TRBJ2-5, with D possibly TRBD2 on 6 matching bases. The closer fit of TRBJ2-7 to the DNA end suggests the J call may be wrong. The germline CDR1 and CDR2 sequences are SGHNT and YYREEE (reference sequence). The CDR3 has 15 residues. The CDR3 DNA reads as TGTGCCAGCAGCGTGGGACTCGATAGCTCCTACGAGCAGTACTTC. Translation gives CASSVGLDSSYEQYF.

This sequence joins TRBV18 and TRBJ1-1, with D maybe TRBD1 (5 bases). Germline V gene sequence: CDR1 KGHSH, CDR2 LQKENI. The CDR3 has 17 amino acids. Trimming removed 3 bases from V and 5 bases from J, with 22 bases in between. The DNA for the CDR3 is TGTGCCAGCTCACCCGAAGAGAGTGGGGGAGGAGGTACTGAAGCTTTCTTT. Translation gives CASSPEESGGGGTEAFF.

The chain uses TRBV7-2 and TRBJ1-4; D remains unclear. Trimming stripped 3 bases from V and 7 bases from J, with 15 bases between. CDR1 and CDR2 (germline): SGHTA, FQGNSA. This CDR3 has 15 residues. CDR3 region: CASSFYSDPGEKLFF. Written as DNA, the CDR3 is TGTGCCAGCAGCTTTTATTCTGACCCAGGTGAAAAACTGTTTTTT.

The chain recombines TRBV28 with TRBJ2-5, with TRBD2 as a possible D gene (5 bases). The last part of the DNA fits TRBJ2-7 better; the J call may be wrong. Germline CDR1 reads MDHEN; CDR2 reads SYDVKM. The CDR3 has 13 residues. Here the CDR3 reads CASRSVGRGEQYF. The CDR3 nucleotides read TGTGCCAGCAGGTCCGTGGGGAGAGGCGAGCAGTACTTC.

The V and J genes are TRBV19 and TRBJ2-3; D may be TRBD2 (6 bases). The CDR3 contains 14 residues. Trimming shortened V by 5 bases and J by 2 bases, and 11 bases separated the two germline ends. The V gene's germline CDR1 is LNHDA and CDR2 SQIVND (reference sequence). The CDR3 reads CASSLGTHTDTQYF. The CDR3 DNA reads TGTGCCAGTAGTCTCGGGACTCACACAGATACGCAGTATTTT.

The rearrangement links TRBV29-1 to TRBJ2-3; 8 positions match TRBD2. The CDR3 length is 13 residues. With V trimmed by 6 bases and J by 4 bases, 6 bases remained unmatched. CDR1 is SQVTM, CDR2 ANQGSEA, per germline. For the CDR3, the DNA is TGCAGCGTCCAAGCGGGAGCAGCAGATACGCAGTATTTT. This translates into CSVQAGAADTQYF.

This chain uses TRBV28 with TRBJ2-3; 7 nucleotides match TRBD2. The CDR3 is made up of 14 amino acids. V shed 2 bases, J shed 3 bases, and the junction held 2 bases outside the gene matches. From germline, CDR1 is MDHEN and CDR2 SYDVKM. The CDR3 DNA is TGTGCCAGCAGTTTACTGGGGGGGACAGATACGCAGTATTTT. Its translation is CASSLLGGTDTQYF.

This rearrangement joins TRBV5-1 to TRBJ2-7; TRBD1 might be the D (5 bases). Trimming removed 1 base at V and 2 bases at J, with 10 bases between. The CDR3 contains 14 residues. CDR1 SGHRS and CDR2 YFSETQ come from the germline V gene. DNA of the CDR3: TGCGCCAGCAGCTTGAGTGCAGGGACCTACGAGCAGTACTTC. Translated, it gives CASSLSAGTYEQYF.

V usage is TRBV9 and J usage is TRBJ1-2, with D maybe TRBD1 (5 bases). CDR1 and CDR2 from the germline V gene are SGDLS and YYNGEE. This CDR3 is built from 13 residues. V was shortened by 4 bases and J by 5 bases, with 12 bases between the two germline ends. The CDR3 DNA follows: TGTGCCAGCAGCCCCCACGGGGGGTATGGCTACACCTTC. This codes for CASSPHGGYGYTF.